A single sample gave rise to the 16 T cell receptor beta chains below, sequenced in a study of identical twins. In TCRdb, the 5' RACE reads were re-called with MiXCR into one record per CDR3 protein. This table has roughly 190,000 distinct CDR3 sequences, about a sixth appearing once. This same sample was also taken into another study, of T cells expressing NK-cell markers.

Sequencing input: CD8+ T cells sorted from blood. These receptors came from a woman under 30 in good health.

The table lists this clonotype with a few counts. V usage is TRBV19 and J usage is TRBJ2-1; perhaps TRBD2 as D (6 bases). Trimming took off 6 bases at V and 4 bases at J, with 16 bases between the two ends. The CDR3 extends over 15 amino acids. From germline, CDR1 is LNHDA and CDR2 SQIVND (reference sequence). The CDR3 protein is CASRGSRTTYNEQFF. The CDR3 bases are TGTGCCAGTAGGGGGTCCCGGACTACATACAATGAGCAGTTCTTC.

This clonotype turned up a few times. V usage is TRBV27 and J usage is TRBJ1-2; D is unclear. Trimming took 2 bases from V and 8 from J, leaving 18 bases between them. Germline V gene data show CDR1 as MNHEY and CDR2 as SMNVEV (reference sequence). The CDR3 totals 15 residues. CDR3 loop: CASSLGLPGLGGYTF. The CDR3 nucleotides read TGTGCCAGCAGTTTAGGCCTGCCGGGGTTAGGGGGCTACACCTTC.

The rearrangement joins TRBV7-8 to TRBJ2-7, with a tentative D call TRBD2 (7 bases). With 2 bases removed from V and 3 bases from J, the gap between germline ends came to 11 bases. The CDR3 totals 14 residues. Germline V gene lookup returns CDR1 SGHVS and CDR2 FQNEAQ. The DNA of the CDR3 is TGTGCCAGCAGCTTAAAGGGAGGGGGCTACGAGCAGTACTTC. This gives the protein CASSLKGGGYEQYF.

The chain joins TRBV6-1 to TRBJ2-7, with 8 bases identical to TRBD2. CDR1 and CDR2 (germline): MNHNS, SASEGT. Trimming removed 7 bases from V and 3 bases from J; junction bases left unmatched: 17. This CDR3 is 17 amino acids long. CDR3: CASTEFGRVAENYEQYF. CDR3 nucleotides: TGTGCCAGCACCGAATTCGGGAGGGTAGCTGAAAACTACGAGCAGTACTTC.

The V gene is TRBV6-1, the J gene TRBJ1-2; maybe TRBD1 (6 bases). The CDR3 is 13 amino acids. Germline CDR1 and CDR2: MNHNS and SASEGT. Trimming stripped 8 bases from V and 8 bases from J, with 18 bases between. CDR3 in amino acids: CASRGASVAGYTF. In nucleotides, the CDR3 is TGTGCCAGCCGGGGGGCCAGTGTTGCCGGCTACACCTTC.

This chain connects TRBV9 to TRBJ2-5; 8 bases are shared with TRBD1. The CDR3 consists of 14 residues. Germline CDR1 is SGDLS and CDR2 is YYNGEE. V lost 4 bases, J lost 1 base, and 3 bases stayed unmatched. CDR3 loop: CASSFTGGQETQYF. The CDR3 region has the DNA TGTGCCAGCAGCTTTACAGGGGGCCAAGAGACCCAGTACTTC.

The chain is built from TRBV3-1 and TRBJ1-1; D is perhaps TRBD1 (5 bases). The V end lost 4 bases, the J end lost 0 bases, and 12 bases lay between the germline ends. The CDR3 consists of 15 residues. Germline-derived CDR1 and CDR2 are LGHDT and YNNKEL (reference sequence). DNA of the CDR3: TGTGCCAGCAGCCTAGGGGTTCAGATGAACACTGAAGCTTTCTTT. Residues: CASSLGVQMNTEAFF.

In its sample, this clonotype was seen many times. The V call is TRBV9, the J call TRBJ2-3, with TRBD2 identical over 10 bases. The CDR3 has 18 residues. The trim removed 3 bases at V and 4 bases at J, leaving 14 bases unmatched. Germline assignment: CDR1 SGDLS and CDR2 YYNGEE. The CDR3: CASSDPDSGRAGADTQYF. As DNA, the CDR3 is TGTGCCAGCAGCGACCCGGACAGCGGGAGGGCCGGGGCAGATACGCAGTATTTT.

This chain joins TRBV7-9 and TRBJ2-1; a possible D gene is TRBD1 (7 bases). CDR1 and CDR2 from the germline V gene are SEHNR and FQNEAQ (reference sequence). The length of the CDR3 is 16 residues. V shed 2 bases and J shed 1 base, with 12 bases lying between them. This CDR3 is CASSLRTGGSYNEQFF. As DNA, the CDR3 is TGTGCCAGCAGCTTACGGACAGGAGGGTCCTACAATGAGCAGTTCTTC. Variable domain in full (rest from reference TRBV7-9 and TRBJ2-1): DTGVSQNPRHKITKRGQNVTFRCDPISEHNRLYWYRQTLGQGPEFLTYFQNEAQLEKSRLLSDRFSAERPKGSFSTLEIQRTEQGDSAMYLCASSLRTGGSYNEQFFGPGTRLTVL.

This rearrangement joins TRBV27 to TRBJ1-2, with 7 bases that match TRBD1. Germline CDR1 reads MNHEY; CDR2 reads SMNVEV (reference sequence). CDR3 size: 14 residues. The V and J ends lost 4 bases and 10 bases, in that order; junction bases with no gene match: 12. CDR3 sequence: CASSSNRQGRIYTF. For the CDR3, the DNA is TGTGCCAGCAGTTCCAACCGACAGGGAAGGATCTACACCTTC.

At least ten counts were recorded for this clonotype. The V and J genes are TRBV9 and TRBJ2-1; D ambiguous. The CDR3 is made up of 16 amino acids. V lost 4 bases to trimming and J lost 3 bases, with 17 bases between them. Germline CDR1 and CDR2: SGDLS and YYNGEE. The CDR3 is CASSPLVTEVYNEQFF. The DNA of the CDR3 is TGTGCCAGCAGCCCGTTAGTGACTGAGGTCTACAATGAGCAGTTCTTC. The variable domain in full, with the rest retrieved from reference TRBV9 and TRBJ2-1, is DSGVTQTPKHLITATGQRVTLRCSPRSGDLSVYWYQQSLDQGLQFLIQYYNGEERAKGNILERFSAQQFPDLHSELNLSSLELGDSALYFCASSPLVTEVYNEQFFGPGTRLTVL.

This clonotype was seen repeatedly, ten times or more. In DNA, the CDR3 is TGCAGCGTACCGGGACAGGGGTATGAGACCCAGTACTTC. It is translated as CSVPGQGYETQYF. The V and J genes are TRBV29-1 and TRBJ2-5; 10 nucleotides align to TRBD1. Germline CDR1 and CDR2: SQVTM and ANQGSEA. The CDR3 is 13 residues long. The junction had 6 bases not matched to a gene; V was cut back by 6 bases and J by 5 bases.

V is TRBV25-1 and J is TRBJ1-1; possible D gene TRBD1, 5 bases. CDR3 size: 13 residues. Trimming shortened V by 7 bases and J by 7 bases, and 16 bases separated the two germline ends. Germline V CDR1 and CDR2: MGHDK, SYGVNS. CDR3 loop: CASIGRGGDEAFF. For the CDR3, the DNA is TGTGCCAGCATAGGTAGGGGAGGGGATGAAGCTTTCTTT.

The rearrangement links TRBV7-9 to TRBJ2-3; TRBD2 matches at 7 bases. The CDR3 contains 14 residues. CDR1 and CDR2 from the germline V gene are SEHNR and FQNEAQ (reference sequence). The junction had 7 bases not matched to a gene; V was cut back by 1 base and J by 9 bases. The DNA of the CDR3 is TGTGCCAGCAGCTTAGAGCCCGCGCGGGGGACGCAGTATTTT. It yields the protein CASSLEPARGTQYF.

The V and J genes are TRBV5-1 and TRBJ2-3; 9 bases are a match to TRBD2. The V gene end was trimmed by 7 bases and the J gene end by 0 bases; junction bases not matched to a gene: 6. The CDR3 consists of 15 residues. CDR1 is SGHRS and CDR2 is YFSETQ in the germline V gene. CDR3 sequence (DNA): TGCGCCAGCGAATACAGCGGGGGGAGCACAGATACGCAGTATTTT. As protein: CASEYSGGSTDTQYF.

The chain has TRBV12-5 and TRBJ2-7, with D perhaps assigned TRBD1 or TRBD2 (5 bases each). CDR3 size: 17 residues. V was pared by 0 bases and J by 4 bases, with 19 bases between. CDR1 LGHNT and CDR2 FRNRAP come from the germline V gene. This CDR3 is CASGLVLGPSAGYEQYF. In DNA, the CDR3 is TGTGCTAGTGGTTTGGTCCTGGGACCCAGTGCCGGGTACGAGCAGTACTTC. The full variable domain, rest sourced from reference TRBV12-5 and TRBJ2-7, is DARVTQTPRHKVTEMGQEVTMRCQPILGHNTVFWYRQTMMQGLELLAYFRNRAPLDDSGMPKDRFSAEMPDATLATLKIQPSEPRDSAVYFCASGLVLGPSAGYEQYFGPGTRLTVT.